This TCR beta chain came from a study of blood T cell repertoires in COVID-19. Assay: immunoSEQ multiplex PCR; the TCRdb copy retains only in-frame clones and omits some. Among about 80,000 clones listed, 65% to 85% were seen once. CDR1 is LNHDA and CDR2 is SQIVND in the germline V gene (reference sequence). Trimming cost V 4 bases and J 7 bases, with 11 bases left between them. The CDR3 extends over 13 amino acids. This clone appeared once. The chain carries TRBV19 and TRBJ1-5; maybe TRBD1 (6 bases). The clonotype comes from a man aged 65-85 years with active or convalescent COVID-19. Sequencing was performed on peripheral blood. CDR3 in DNA: TGTGCCAGTAGTACAGGGGATGGACAGCCCCAGCATTTT. It codes for CASSTGDGQPQHF.